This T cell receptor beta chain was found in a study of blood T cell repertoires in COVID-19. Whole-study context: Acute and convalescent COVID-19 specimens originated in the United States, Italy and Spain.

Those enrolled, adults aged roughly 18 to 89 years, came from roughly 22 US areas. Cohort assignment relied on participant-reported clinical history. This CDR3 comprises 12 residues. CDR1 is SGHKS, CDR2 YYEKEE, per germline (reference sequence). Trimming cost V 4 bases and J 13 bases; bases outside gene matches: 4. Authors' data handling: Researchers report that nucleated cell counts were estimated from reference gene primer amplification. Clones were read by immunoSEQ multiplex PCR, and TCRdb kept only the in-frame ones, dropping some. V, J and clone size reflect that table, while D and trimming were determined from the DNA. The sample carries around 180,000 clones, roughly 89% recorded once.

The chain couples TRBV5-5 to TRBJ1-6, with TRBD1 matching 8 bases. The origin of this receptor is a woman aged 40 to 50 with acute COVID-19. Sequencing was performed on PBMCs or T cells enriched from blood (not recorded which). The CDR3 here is CASSRTGSPLHF. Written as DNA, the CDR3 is TGTGCCAGCAGCAGGACAGGGAGTCCCCTCCACTTT.